This T cell receptor beta chain was retrieved from a study of beta chain features in type 1 diabetes. As regards this clone: The antigen remains undetermined.

Regarding the study as a whole: Sequencing from cDNA could over-represent high-TCR-expressing cells. Shorter TCRB CDR3s, moderately but significantly so, marked every one of the four CD4+ subsets in Type 1 diabetes patients. Type 1 diabetes patients had fewer VDJ junction insertions and more deletions. Although PCR might favor shorter templates, it would do so equally in patients and controls.

Investigators reverse transcribed all isolated RNA, so they sequenced expressed TCRB transcripts. TCRdb's copy holds only in-frame clones and misses some; the assay was immunoSEQ multiplex PCR. Of approximately 250,000 clones listed, around 10% were seen once; the top ten hold around 0.031%. The V end was cut by 7 bases, the J end by 1 base, with 7 bases between. There are 12 residues in the CDR3. Germline loops: CDR1 SNHLY, CDR2 FYNNEI. This sequence was found in a woman in her late teens or twenties in good health. The chain uses TRBV2 and TRBJ1-1; D is undetermined. Sequencing was performed on naive CD4+ T cells from blood. The DNA for the CDR3 is TGTGCCAGCATAGGAGGGAACACTGAAGCTTTCTTT. Encoded protein: CASIGGNTEAFF.